The 5 T cell receptor beta chains given below trace back to one sample, sequenced in a study of cytomegalovirus exposure and HLA in healthy donors (dated by TCRdb to 2016 to 2017). Library construction relied on the immunoSEQ multiplex PCR assay. The multiplex PCR relied on a mix of 60 forward primers for TCR Vbeta segments and 13 reverse primers for TCR Jbeta segments. The table was pulled from immuneACCESS by TCRdb, which kept in-frame rearrangements only. Such tables lose some clones; where checked, under half of the loss comes from unresolved V genes, and the rest has no known cause. In this sample the table shows about 120,000 clones, around 80% of which occur a single time. The ten most abundant clones make up about 10% of the sample. Source material: PBMCs. These TCRs come from a female donor in good health and CMV-seropositive.

The rearrangement links TRBV10-3 to TRBJ1-1; possible D gene TRBD1, 5 bases. Germline loops: CDR1 ENHRY, CDR2 SYGVKD. The ends were cut back, 0 bases at V and 1 base at J, with 9 bases in the middle. The CDR3 length is 15 residues. For the CDR3, the DNA is TGTGCCATCAGTGAGTCGGGGGGGACGAACACTGAAGCTTTCTTT. Translation gives CAISESGGTNTEAFF.

The J gene is TRBJ1-5, the V gene TRBV28, with 7 positions matching TRBD1. In germline, CDR1 is MDHEN, CDR2 SYDVKM. J lost 4 bases, V lost 5 bases, and 2 bases had no gene match. The CDR3 covers 13 residues. The CDR3 loop is CASSETGNQPQHF. The CDR3 DNA reads as TGTGCCAGCAGTGAGACAGGGAATCAGCCCCAGCATTTT.

The chain joins TRBV2 to TRBJ2-7; weak D call: TRBD1 (6 bases). Germline V gene lookup returns CDR1 SNHLY and CDR2 FYNNEI. CDR3 length: 13 amino acids. Trimming removed 5 bases at V and 1 base at J, with 9 bases between. The CDR3 protein is CASSTGQSYEQYF. The CDR3 DNA is TGTGCCAGCAGTACCGGACAGTCCTACGAGCAGTACTTC.

The chain combines TRBV7-2 with TRBJ2-5; no reliable D call. CDR1 and CDR2 (germline): SGHTA, FQGNSA. Trimming stripped 3 bases from V and 1 base from J, with 6 bases between. The CDR3 loop spans 13 amino acids. The CDR3 protein is CASSFSSQETQYF. Written as DNA, the CDR3 is TGTGCCAGCAGCTTTTCGAGCCAAGAGACCCAGTACTTC.

The J gene is TRBJ2-5, the V gene TRBV27, with D maybe TRBD1 (5 bases). The germline V gene encodes CDR1 MNHEY and CDR2 SMNVEV (reference sequence). The CDR3 is 13 amino acids. Trimming cost V 3 bases and J 5 bases, with 10 bases left between them. The CDR3 loop is CASSFRVRETQYF. CDR3 DNA sequence: TGTGCCAGCAGTTTCAGGGTGAGGGAGACCCAGTACTTC.